Listed below are T cell receptor beta chains from one sample, sequenced in a study of cytomegalovirus exposure and HLA in healthy donors. Using immunoSEQ multiplex PCR, the repertoire was profiled, and TCRdb retains in-frame clones only, with some absent. Of over 100,000 clones in the sample, around 68% were seen once. Sequenced: PBMCs. These receptors were collected from a human donor in good health. CDR3s include the opening cysteine and the closing phenylalanine or tryptophan. The order of the fields is D gene, clone size, J gene, V gene, CDR3 protein, CDR3 DNA. The D gene is left open where the match is weak. Clone sizes are given selectively: once, few, many, or a class where the clone is expanded.

. | . | TRBJ2-6 | TRBV2 | CASSERSGSGANVLTF | TGTGCCAGCAGTGAACGATCGGGTTCTGGGGCCAACGTCCTGACTTTC
TRBD1 | . | TRBJ1-3 | TRBV10-1 | CASRTGEPSGNTIYF | TGCGCCAGCAGAACAGGGGAGCCCTCTGGAAACACCATATATTTT
TRBD2 | . | TRBJ2-3 | TRBV14 | CASSQVKTSGVTDTQYF | TGTGCCAGCAGCCAAGTAAAGACTAGCGGAGTCACAGATACGCAGTATTTT
TRBD2 | . | TRBJ2-1 | TRBV7-2 | CASSFLVAGEDPIF | TGTGCCAGCAGCTTTCTGGTGGCGGGAGAGGATCCCATCTTC
. | . | TRBJ1-4 | TRBV5-4 | CASSLDPTREKLFF | TGTGCCAGCAGCTTGGATCCTACCAGGGAAAAACTGTTTTTT
TRBD1 | . | TRBJ1-2 | TRBV2 | CASNWDRDRIYTF | TGTGCCAGCAATTGGGACAGGGATAGGATCTACACCTTC
TRBD1 | . | TRBJ1-1 | TRBV6-5 | CASRQGRNTEAFF | TGTGCCAGCAGACAGGGGAGGAACACTGAAGCTTTCTTT
. | . | TRBJ1-1 | TRBV27 | CASSPQGGSEAFF | TGTGCCAGCAGTCCGCAGGGAGGGTCTGAAGCTTTCTTT
. | . | TRBJ2-7 | TRBV7-8 | CASSSQGNTYEQYF | TGTGCCAGCAGCTCTCAGGGTAATACCTACGAGCAGTACTTC
. | . | TRBJ1-5 | TRBV4-1 | CASSQVEGQPQHF | TGCGCCAGCAGCCAAGTAGAGGGTCAGCCCCAGCATTTT
TRBD1 | . | TRBJ2-7 | TRBV10-3 | CAISVGTGASYEQYF | TGTGCCATCAGTGTAGGGACAGGGGCATCCTACGAGCAGTACTTC
. | . | TRBJ1-2 | TRBV4-2 | CASSLETATIYGYTF | TGTGCCAGCAGCCTAGAGACAGCAACTATCTATGGCTACACCTTC
. | . | TRBJ2-7 | TRBV6-5 | CASSYSLSNYEQYF | TGTGCCAGCAGTTACTCCCTGTCTAACTACGAGCAGTACTTC
. | few | TRBJ1-4 | TRBV18 | CASSQGVNEKLFF | TGTGCCAGCTCACAGGGGGTAAATGAAAAACTGTTTTTT
. | . | TRBJ2-1 | TRBV4-1 | CASSQGSGQYYNEQFF | TGCGCCAGCAGCCAGGGATCCGGACAGTACTACAATGAGCAGTTCTTC
TRBD2 | few | TRBJ2-1 | TRBV27 | CASRTSGSYNEQFF | TGTGCCAGCAGGACTAGCGGTTCCTACAATGAGCAGTTCTTC
TRBD1 | . | TRBJ2-4 | TRBV2 | CASSEWGQGRDKNIQYF | TGTGCCAGCAGTGAATGGGGACAGGGTCGGGACAAAAACATTCAGTACTTC
. | few | TRBJ2-1 | TRBV19 | CASSTDSYNEQFF | TGTGCCAGTAGTACCGACAGCTACAATGAGCAGTTCTTC